These 31 T cell receptor beta chains were all obtained from the same sample, sequenced in a study of T-cell memory formation after mild COVID-19. In TCRdb, the 5' RACE reads were re-called with MiXCR into one record per CDR3 protein. This table holds 250,000 to 350,000 distinct CDR3 sequences, around 15% found once. The sequenced sample consisted of PBMCs or a T cell subset sorted from them (not recorded which). Receptors were obtained from a man between 18 and 29 years old who had mild COVID-19 (a few samples of this study predate the infection). Cell type and time point are not known.

This clonotype was detected a few times. V usage is TRBV7-2 and J usage is TRBJ1-2; D is unclear. The CDR3 runs 15 residues. Germline V gene data show CDR1 as SGHTA and CDR2 as FQGNSA. Trimming shortened V by 6 bases and J by 8 bases, and 22 bases separated the two germline ends. CDR3 residues: CASRKQRAGQWGYTF. DNA for the CDR3: TGTGCCAGCAGAAAACAGCGCGCTGGCCAATGGGGCTACACCTTC.

This clonotype was observed a few times. The chain is built from TRBV12-5 and TRBJ2-7; no definite D call. Germline CDR1 and CDR2: LGHNT and FRNRAP. The V end lost 3 bases, the J end lost 6 bases, and 9 bases lay between the germline ends. CDR3 length equals 12 residues. The CDR3 DNA sequence: TGTGCTAGTGGTTTAGGTTTCTCCGAGCAGTACTTC. Protein sequence: CASGLGFSEQYF.

This clonotype has a handful of counts. The chain is built from TRBV4-1 and TRBJ2-7, with TRBD2 matching over 9 bases. V trimming: 0 bases; J trimming: 0 bases; junction bases outside the gene matches: 6. Germline values: CDR1 MGHRA, CDR2 YSYEKL. CDR3 length: 17 residues. Here the CDR3 reads CASSQDRQAGGSYEQYF. The CDR3 DNA reads TGCGCCAGCAGCCAAGATCGGCAAGCGGGGGGCTCCTACGAGCAGTACTTC.

V usage is TRBV20-1 and J usage is TRBJ1-1; D gene uncertain. The CDR3 is 15 amino acids. The V end was cut by 7 bases, the J end by 1 base, with 19 bases between. The germline gives CDR1 DFQATT, CDR2 SNEGSKA (reference sequence). The CDR3 region has the DNA TGCAGTGTCCCGATTCCCTCTAGGACGAACACTGAAGCTTTCTTT. This translates into CSVPIPSRTNTEAFF.

This chain uses TRBV6-5 with TRBJ1-3; D is possibly TRBD1 (5 bases). CDR1 and CDR2 (germline): MNHEY, SVGAGI. Between the trimmed V and J ends, which lost 8 bases and 12 bases, there was a span of 17 bases. The CDR3 is 12 amino acids. The CDR3 DNA sequence: TGTGCCAGCGGGCAATTGGGGGGACGCATATATTTT. Translated, it gives CASGQLGGRIYF.

This clonotype has just a few counts. This chain connects TRBV7-6 to TRBJ2-3; 11 nucleotides agree with TRBD2. The CDR3 runs 16 residues. CDR1 SGHVS and CDR2 FNYEAQ come from the germline V gene. J was trimmed by 8 bases and V by 0 bases; bases with no gene match: 7. The CDR3 region has the DNA TGTGCCAGCAGCTTAGCACTAGCGGGGGCCCAAGGTACGCAGTATTTT. This translates into CASSLALAGAQGTQYF.

This clonotype appeared many times. V gene TRBV7-2 combines with J gene TRBJ2-5; the D call may be TRBD1 or TRBD2 (5 bases each). The CDR3 covers 14 residues. Per the germline V gene, CDR1 is SGHTA and CDR2 is FQGNSA. Between the trimmed V and J ends, which lost 0 bases and 1 base, there was a span of 6 bases. Written as DNA, the CDR3 is TGTGCCAGCAGCTTAGCGGGGGTCCAAGAGACCCAGTACTTC. Translation gives CASSLAGVQETQYF.

The chain carries TRBV4-3 and TRBJ2-7; possible D gene TRBD2, 6 bases. This CDR3 contains 16 residues. Between the trimmed V and J ends, which lost 4 bases and 5 bases, there was a span of 21 bases. Germline V CDR1 and CDR2: LGHNA, YSLEER. The CDR3 is CASSPQEGGTRDEQYF. The CDR3 bases are TGCGCCAGCAGCCCGCAAGAGGGAGGTACTAGAGACGAGCAGTACTTC.

In its sample, this clonotype was seen a few times. The chain uses TRBV11-2 and TRBJ1-1, with 9 bases lining up with TRBD1. V dropped 4 bases and J dropped 4; count of bases not matched to a gene: 4. The CDR3 sequence is 14 residues long. CDR1 is SGHAT, CDR2 FQNNGV, per germline. The CDR3 DNA reads TGTGCCAGCAGCTCAGACAGGGGGAGCACTGAAGCTTTCTTT. Translation: CASSSDRGSTEAFF.

The CDR3 sequence is CASSGANQPQHF. As DNA, the CDR3 is TGTGCCAGCTCCGGGGCGAATCAGCCCCAGCATTTT. This sequence joins TRBV6-1 and TRBJ1-5; weak D call: TRBD1 (5 bases). The germline V gene encodes CDR1 MNHNS and CDR2 SASEGT. The CDR3 sequence is 12 residues long. V gave up 8 bases and J gave up 4 bases, with 9 bases separating them.

This clonotype came up a few times. The rearrangement joins TRBV7-6 to TRBJ1-1; no reliable D call. V was pared by 2 bases and J by 8 bases, with 24 bases between. Looked up from germline, CDR1 is SGHVS and CDR2 is FNYEAQ. The CDR3 extends over 17 amino acids. For the CDR3, the DNA is TGTGCCAGCAGCTTACACGGGCAGCTCTCCGTGGTTGTCGAAGCTTTCTTT. Its translation is CASSLHGQLSVVVEAFF.

The CDR3 spells CAWSSTGYGYTF. The CDR3 region has the DNA TGTGCCTGGAGTTCTACAGGGTACGGCTACACCTTC. The V gene is TRBV30, the J gene TRBJ1-2, with D possibly matching TRBD1 (6 bases). The CDR3 runs to 12 residues. V was pared by 2 bases and J by 8 bases, with 12 bases between. CDR1 and CDR2 (germline): GTSNPN, SVGIG (reference sequence). The variable domain in full, completed from reference TRBV30 and TRBJ1-2, reads SQTIHQWPATLVQPVGSPLSLECTVEGTSNPNLYWYRQAAGRGLQLLFYSVGIGQISSEVPQNLSASRPQDRQFILSSKKLLLSDSGFYLCAWSSTGYGYTFGSGTRLTVV.

This clonotype was seen a few times. This chain joins TRBV12-5 and TRBJ1-1; a possible D gene is TRBD1 (5 bases). The CDR3 length is 14 residues. Germline V gene sequence: CDR1 LGHNT, CDR2 FRNRAP. The V gene lost 5 bases and the J gene lost 7 bases, with 17 bases spanning the gap. The CDR3 sequence is CASGTGTAGGEAFF. In DNA, the CDR3 is TGTGCTAGTGGTACCGGGACGGCGGGTGGTGAAGCTTTCTTT.

This clonotype was picked up a small number of times. The chain is built from TRBV10-2 and TRBJ2-3, with D possibly TRBD2 on 7 matching bases. With 1 base removed from V and 3 bases from J, the gap between germline ends came to 14 bases. The CDR3 spans 16 residues. CDR1 is WSHSY and CDR2 is SAAADI in the germline V gene. This CDR3 reads CASSELGGAGTDTQYF. CDR3 bases: TGCGCCAGCAGTGAGTTGGGGGGGGCCGGTACAGATACGCAGTATTTT.

The sample holds a few counts of this clonotype. This chain connects TRBV6-2 or TRBV6-3 to TRBJ2-5; 9 bases are shared with TRBD2. The length of the CDR3 is 16 residues. The germline CDR1 and CDR2 sequences are MNHEY and SVGEGT. V was clipped by 4 bases and J by 1 base; unmatched bases: 7. CDR3 sequence reads: CASSFPGTSLQETQYF. The CDR3, as DNA: TGTGCCAGCAGTTTCCCCGGGACTAGCCTCCAAGAGACCCAGTACTTC.

Comment on this clonotype: The junction does not match germline at one end; this may be a read error. The chain is built from TRBV5-1 and TRBJ1-1, with 7 positions matching TRBD1. Germline CDR1 SGHRS, CDR2 YFSETQ. The CDR3 is made up of 13 amino acids. This CDR3 is CASSLGQPYEAFF. CDR3 coding DNA: TGCGCCAGCAGTTTGGGACAGCCCTATGAAGCTTTCTTT.

V and J are TRBV15 and TRBJ2-1; D may be TRBD1 (6 bases). Trimming stripped 4 bases from V and 0 bases from J, with 7 bases between. The CDR3 consists of 14 residues. Germline CDR1 reads LNHNV; CDR2 reads YYDKDF (reference sequence). This CDR3 reads CATSKQGSYNEQFF. CDR3 nucleotides: TGTGCCACCAGCAAACAGGGCTCCTACAATGAGCAGTTCTTC.

This clonotype appeared a few times. CDR3 protein: CASSWGGETEAFF. In DNA form, the CDR3 reads TGTGCCAGCTCCTGGGGGGGCGAAACTGAAGCTTTCTTT. This sequence joins TRBV18 and TRBJ1-1, with a tentative D call TRBD1 (6 bases). Germline V gene sequence: CDR1 KGHSH, CDR2 LQKENI. V was shortened by 6 bases and J by 5 bases, with 13 bases between the two germline ends. This CDR3 comprises 13 residues.

In this sample, this clonotype turned up once. The J gene is TRBJ1-2, the V gene TRBV20-1, with D unresolved. The germline V gene encodes CDR1 DFQATT and CDR2 SNEGSKA (reference sequence). The V and J ends lost 5 bases and 2 bases respectively, with 9 bases between them. CDR3 length equals 12 residues. CDR3 coding DNA: TGCAGTGCTGATACGGACAACTATGGCTACACCTTC. Translation gives CSADTDNYGYTF.

The rearrangement joins TRBV6-2 or TRBV6-3 to TRBJ1-2; D may be TRBD1 (5 bases). V was trimmed by 2 bases and J by 8 bases, leaving 9 bases between them. This CDR3 is 12 amino acids long. The V gene's germline CDR1 is MNHEY and CDR2 SVGEGT. The CDR3 bases are TGTGCCAGCAGTTACGGGCGGGACGGCTACACCTTC. Protein: CASSYGRDGYTF.

This chain links TRBV7-2 with TRBJ2-1; the D gene is possibly TRBD2 (5 bases). V was pared by 8 bases and J by 6 bases, with 17 bases between. The CDR3 sequence is 14 residues long. The germline gives CDR1 SGHTA, CDR2 FQGNSA. The chain's CDR3 is CASSGRTSTNEQFF. DNA for the CDR3: TGTGCCAGCTCCGGCCGTACTAGTACCAATGAGCAGTTCTTC.

This clonotype was picked up a small number of times. The chain couples TRBV20-1 to TRBJ1-5; 9 bases fit TRBD1. With 0 bases clipped from V and 4 bases from J, the junction kept 7 bases outside the gene matches. Germline V CDR1 and CDR2: DFQATT, SNEGSKA (reference sequence). This CDR3 contains 16 residues. The CDR3 DNA sequence: TGCAGTGCTAGAGACTGGGGACAGGGACTGAATCAGCCCCAGCATTTT. Translating it yields CSARDWGQGLNQPQHF.

This chain connects TRBV13 to TRBJ1-2; D possibly corresponds to TRBD1 (5 bases). This CDR3 is 13 amino acids long. V lost 3 bases and J 2 bases, leaving 7 bases between the germline ends. The germline V gene has CDR1 PRHDT and CDR2 FYEKMQ (reference sequence). This chain's CDR3 is CASSFRQNYGYTF. The DNA for the CDR3 is TGTGCCAGCAGCTTCCGACAGAACTATGGCTACACCTTC.

V usage is TRBV12-3 or TRBV12-4 and J usage is TRBJ1-2; D is possibly TRBD1 (6 bases). The CDR3 extends over 16 amino acids. V was shortened by 4 bases and J by 3 bases, with 18 bases between the two germline ends. DNA for the CDR3: TGTGCCAGCAGTTCCCGCTCGGGCAGGGGAGACTATGGCTACACCTTC. Translating it yields CASSSRSGRGDYGYTF.

This clonotype was detected ten times or more. The chain is built from TRBV2 and TRBJ2-5; D is possibly TRBD1 or TRBD2 (6 bases each). The V gene's germline CDR1 is SNHLY and CDR2 FYNNEI. Trimming shortened V by 11 bases and J by 5 bases, and 12 bases separated the two germline ends. The CDR3 extends over 11 amino acids. CDR3 residues: CAVQGGETQYF. Here the CDR3 DNA reads TGTGCCGTCCAAGGGGGGGAGACCCAGTACTTC.

This clonotype was seen a few times. CDR3 in amino acids: CASSDLDLGNTEAFF. CDR3 coding DNA: TGTGCCAGCAGTGATCTCGATTTGGGGAACACTGAAGCTTTCTTT. The chain is built from TRBV6-6 and TRBJ1-1, with no clear D. CDR1 is MNHNY and CDR2 is SVGAGI in the germline V gene (reference sequence). V lost 5 bases, J lost 1 base, and 14 bases lay in between. CDR3 size: 15 residues.

The V call is TRBV20-1, the J call TRBJ1-1, with D possibly TRBD1 on 5 matching bases. This CDR3 region has 13 residues. Germline CDR1 is DFQATT and CDR2 is SNEGSKA (reference sequence). Between the trimmed V and J ends, which lost 5 bases and 1 base, there was a span of 11 bases. The CDR3 bases are TGCAGTGCTCCTAGACAGTGGAACACTGAAGCTTTCTTT. Translated, it gives CSAPRQWNTEAFF.

This rearrangement joins TRBV3-1 to TRBJ2-2; D gene uncertain. The CDR3 runs 13 residues. Germline values: CDR1 LGHDT, CDR2 YNNKEL (reference sequence). V lost 5 bases and J 9 bases, leaving 13 bases between the germline ends. The CDR3 loop reads CASSFNSHRELFF. DNA of the CDR3: TGTGCCAGCAGCTTCAACTCCCACCGGGAGCTGTTTTTT.

The gene calls are TRBV5-1 and TRBJ1-5; D possibly corresponds to TRBD1 (5 bases). Germline V gene data show CDR1 as SGHRS and CDR2 as YFSETQ. The CDR3 loop spans 15 amino acids. Trimming cost V 2 bases and J 4 bases, with 13 bases left between them. The CDR3 DNA is TGCGCCAGCAGCTTCGGAGGGGAAAGAAATCAGCCCCAGCATTTT. Translating gives CASSFGGERNQPQHF.

The V and J genes are TRBV28 and TRBJ1-5, with D perhaps matching TRBD1 (5 bases). The CDR3 spans 12 residues. Trimming shortened V by 10 bases and J by 4 bases, and 11 bases separated the two germline ends. Germline V lookup: CDR1 MDHEN, CDR2 SYDVKM. The CDR3 reads CAIRTLNQPQHF. CDR3 DNA sequence: TGTGCCATCAGGACACTTAATCAGCCCCAGCATTTT.

The gene calls are TRBV7-2 and TRBJ1-2; TRBD1 aligns across 10 bases. Germline lookup yields CDR1 SGHTA and CDR2 FQGNSA. CDR3 size: 14 residues. With V trimmed by 4 bases and J by 5 bases, 4 bases remained unmatched. The CDR3 sequence is CASSSGTGEYGYTF. In DNA form, the CDR3 reads TGTGCCAGCAGCTCAGGGACAGGGGAGTATGGCTACACCTTC.